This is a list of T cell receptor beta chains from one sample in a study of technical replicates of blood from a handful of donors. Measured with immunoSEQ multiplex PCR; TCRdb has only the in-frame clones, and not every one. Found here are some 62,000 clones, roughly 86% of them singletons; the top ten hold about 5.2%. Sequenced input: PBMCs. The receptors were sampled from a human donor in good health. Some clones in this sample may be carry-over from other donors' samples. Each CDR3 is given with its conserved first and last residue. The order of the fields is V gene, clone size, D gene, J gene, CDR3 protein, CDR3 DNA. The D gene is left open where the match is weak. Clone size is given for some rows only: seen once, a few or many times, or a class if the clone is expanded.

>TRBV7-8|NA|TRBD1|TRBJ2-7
CASSFRTGGVAEQYF
TGTGCCAGCAGCTTCCGGACAGGAGGAGTGGCCGAGCAGTACTTC
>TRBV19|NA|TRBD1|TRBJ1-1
CASSPQGATEAFF
TGTGCCAGTAGTCCCCAGGGGGCCACTGAAGCTTTCTTT
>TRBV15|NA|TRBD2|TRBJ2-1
CATSRTSGGSNEQFF
TGTGCCACCAGCAGGACTAGCGGGGGGAGTAATGAGCAGTTCTTC
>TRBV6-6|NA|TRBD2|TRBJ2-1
CASSVTSGRSNEQFF
TGTGCCAGCAGCGTGACTAGCGGGAGGAGCAATGAGCAGTTCTTC
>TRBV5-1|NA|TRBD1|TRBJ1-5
CASSLGPGQLQPQHF
TGCGCCAGCAGCTTGGGGCCGGGACAGCTCCAGCCCCAGCATTTT
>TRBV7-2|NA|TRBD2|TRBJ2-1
CASSRGGQNNEQFF
TGTGCCAGCAGCCGCGGGGGGCAAAACAATGAGCAGTTCTTC
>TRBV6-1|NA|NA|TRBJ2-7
CASRTFTYEQYF
TGTGCCAGCAGGACTTTCACCTACGAGCAGTACTTC
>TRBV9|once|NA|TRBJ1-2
CASSSLQNYGYTF
TGTGCCAGCAGTTCGTTACAGAACTATGGCTACACCTTC
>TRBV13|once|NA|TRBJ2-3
CASSPNGVTSTDTQYF
TGTGCCAGCAGCCCCAACGGAGTTACTAGCACAGATACGCAGTATTTT
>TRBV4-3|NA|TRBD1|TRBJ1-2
CASSQALTGTGGAGYTF
TGCGCCAGCAGCCAAGCTCTAACCGGGACAGGGGGTGCTGGCTACACCTTC
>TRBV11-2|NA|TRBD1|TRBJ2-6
CASSLDQGVGANVLTF
TGTGCCAGCAGCTTAGATCAGGGGGTAGGGGCCAACGTCCTGACTTTC
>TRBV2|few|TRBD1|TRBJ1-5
CASKTGGGNQPQHF
TGTGCCAGCAAAACAGGGGGCGGCAATCAGCCCCAGCATTTT
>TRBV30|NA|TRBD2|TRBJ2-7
CAWSDGTSGFDEQYF
TGTGCCTGGAGTGACGGGACTAGCGGGTTCGACGAGCAGTACTTC
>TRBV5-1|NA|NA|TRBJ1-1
CASSQTSGTQVEAFF
TGCGCCAGCAGCCAAACCTCCGGGACACAAGTTGAAGCTTTCTTT
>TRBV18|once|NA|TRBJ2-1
CASSPNQNINNEQFF
TGTGCCAGCTCACCAAACCAGAACATAAACAATGAGCAGTTCTTC
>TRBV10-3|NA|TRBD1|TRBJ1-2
CAIRPIGQGGNYGYTF
TGTGCCATCAGGCCAATAGGACAGGGTGGGAACTATGGCTACACCTTC
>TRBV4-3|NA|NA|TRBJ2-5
CASSQDITFQETQYF
TGCGCCAGCAGCCAAGATATAACTTTCCAAGAGACCCAGTACTTC
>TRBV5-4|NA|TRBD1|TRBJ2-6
CASSSRDRSSSGANVLTF
TGTGCCAGCAGCTCCCGGGACAGGTCGAGCTCTGGGGCCAACGTCCTGACTTTC
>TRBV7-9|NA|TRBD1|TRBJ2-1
CASSPARTGSYNEQFF
TGTGCCAGCAGCCCAGCTCGGACAGGTTCTTACAATGAGCAGTTCTTC
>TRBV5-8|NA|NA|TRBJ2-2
CASRQGWSTGELFF
TGTGCCAGCAGACAGGGCTGGAGCACCGGGGAGCTGTTTTTT
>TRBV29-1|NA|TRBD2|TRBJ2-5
CSVGGLAGEVGYF
TGCAGCGTCGGGGGACTAGCGGGAGAAGTAGGGTACTTC
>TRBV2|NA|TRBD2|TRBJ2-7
CASSEFGLAGIEQYF
TGTGCCAGCAGTGAATTTGGACTAGCGGGAATCGAGCAGTACTTC
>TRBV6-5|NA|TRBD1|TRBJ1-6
CASRSDRAPLHF
TGTGCCAGCAGGAGTGACAGGGCCCCCCTCCACTTT
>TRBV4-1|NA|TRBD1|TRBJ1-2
CASSPGQGNYGYTF
TGCGCCAGCAGCCCGGGACAGGGTAACTATGGCTACACCTTC
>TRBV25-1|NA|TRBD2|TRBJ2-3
CASSLAGTSGTDTQYF
TGTGCCAGCAGTCTCGCCGGGACTAGCGGTACAGATACGCAGTATTTT
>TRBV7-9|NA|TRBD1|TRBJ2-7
CASSPGTGSREQYF
TGTGCCAGCAGTCCCGGGACAGGGTCCAGGGAGCAGTACTTC
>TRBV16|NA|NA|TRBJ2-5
CASSQWGDQETQYF
TGTGCCAGCAGCCAATGGGGGGACCAAGAGACCCAGTACTTC
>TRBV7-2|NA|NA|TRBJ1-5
CASSSGQLHQPQHF
TGTGCCAGCAGCTCAGGACAGTTACATCAGCCCCAGCATTTT
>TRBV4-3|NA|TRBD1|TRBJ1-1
CASSRDIHRGVEAFF
TGCGCCAGCAGCCGAGATATACACAGGGGGGTAGAAGCTTTCTTT
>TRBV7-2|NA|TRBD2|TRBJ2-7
CASSFGGSSYEQYF
TGTGCCAGCAGCTTCGGCGGGAGCTCCTACGAGCAGTACTTC
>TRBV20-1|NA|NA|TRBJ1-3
CSAAHGDTIYF
TGCAGTGCTGCTCATGGAGACACCATATATTTT
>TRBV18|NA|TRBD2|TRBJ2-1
CASSPLLAGGPNEQFF
TGTGCCAGCTCACCCCTACTAGCGGGAGGGCCCAATGAGCAGTTCTTC
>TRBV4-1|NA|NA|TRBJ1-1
CASSQVVGVWTEAFF
TGCGCCAGCAGCCAAGTTGTCGGGGTTTGGACTGAAGCTTTCTTT
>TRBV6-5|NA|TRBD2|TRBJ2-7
CASRRGLAGDYEQYF
TGTGCCAGCCGTAGGGGACTAGCGGGAGACTACGAGCAGTACTTC
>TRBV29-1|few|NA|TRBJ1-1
CSAQRGQNTEAFF
TGCAGCGCCCAAAGGGGACAGAACACTGAAGCTTTCTTT
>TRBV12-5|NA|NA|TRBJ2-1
CASGPPGLTYNEQFF
TGTGCTAGTGGTCCGCCGGGATTAACCTACAATGAGCAGTTCTTC
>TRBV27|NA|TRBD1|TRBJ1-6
CATHRGSSYNSPLHF
TGTGCAACCCACAGGGGGAGCTCCTATAATTCACCCCTCCACTTT
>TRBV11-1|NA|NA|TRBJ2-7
CASSNRGLGEQYF
TGTGCCAGCAGCAATCGGGGTTTGGGGGAGCAGTACTTC
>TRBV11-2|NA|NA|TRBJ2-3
CASSLDYTDTQYF
TGTGCCAGCAGCCTGGACTACACAGATACGCAGTATTTT
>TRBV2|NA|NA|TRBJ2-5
CASSVGGETQYF
TGTGCCAGCAGTGTTGGAGGGGAGACCCAGTACTTC
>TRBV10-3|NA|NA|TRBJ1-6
CAAGGDDSPLHF
TGTGCCGCGGGCGGAGATGATTCACCCCTCCACTTT
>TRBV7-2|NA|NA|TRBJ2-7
CASSLGLGLTPYEQYF
TGTGCCAGCAGCTTAGGACTGGGGCTAACCCCCTACGAGCAGTACTTC
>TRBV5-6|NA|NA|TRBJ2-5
CASSRDWGGETQYF
TGTGCCAGCAGCCGGGACTGGGGCGGGGAGACCCAGTACTTC